This T cell receptor beta chain comes out of a study of PD-1 blockade in classical Hodgkin lymphoma. Sequencing was performed with immunoSEQ multiplex PCR; in TCRdb, only in-frame clones are kept and a portion is missing. The table records 3,500 to 4,500 clones, less than 80% of them present only once. This clone was detected a few times. After removal of 5 bases from V and 4 bases from J, the junction contained 7 bases not matched to a gene. The CDR3 extends over 16 amino acids. CDR1 SGHTA and CDR2 FQGTGA come from the germline V gene. Every patient experienced relapse after autologous stem cell transplantation, and brentuximab vedotin exposure varied.

The TCR sequence derives from a human donor with classical Hodgkin lymphoma. The V gene is TRBV7-3, the J gene TRBJ2-3, with TRBD2 matching over 12 bases. The source was peripheral blood mononuclear cells (PBMCs), collected at baseline. As DNA, the CDR3 is TGTGCCAGCAGCGAACCGACTAGCGGGAGCTCAGATACGCAGTATTTT. Protein product: CASSEPTSGSSDTQYF.